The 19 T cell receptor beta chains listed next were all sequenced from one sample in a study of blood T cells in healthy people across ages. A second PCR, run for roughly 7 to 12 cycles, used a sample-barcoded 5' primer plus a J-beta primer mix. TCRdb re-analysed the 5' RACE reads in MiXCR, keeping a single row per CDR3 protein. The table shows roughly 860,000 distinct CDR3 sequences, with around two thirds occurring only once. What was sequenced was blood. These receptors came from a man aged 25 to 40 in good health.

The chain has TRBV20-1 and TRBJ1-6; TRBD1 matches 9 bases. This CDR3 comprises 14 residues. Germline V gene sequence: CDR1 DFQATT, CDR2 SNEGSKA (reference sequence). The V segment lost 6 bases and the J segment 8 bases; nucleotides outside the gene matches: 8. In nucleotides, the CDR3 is TGCAGTGCCGGGGACAGGGTCTCCTATTCACCCCTCCACTTT. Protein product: CSAGDRVSYSPLHF.

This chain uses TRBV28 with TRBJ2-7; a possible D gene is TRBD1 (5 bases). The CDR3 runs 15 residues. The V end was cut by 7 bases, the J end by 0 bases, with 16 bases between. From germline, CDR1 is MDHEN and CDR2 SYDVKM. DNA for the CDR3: TGTGCCAGCACCTACTCCCGGACACCCTCCTACGAGCAGTACTTC. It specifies CASTYSRTPSYEQYF.

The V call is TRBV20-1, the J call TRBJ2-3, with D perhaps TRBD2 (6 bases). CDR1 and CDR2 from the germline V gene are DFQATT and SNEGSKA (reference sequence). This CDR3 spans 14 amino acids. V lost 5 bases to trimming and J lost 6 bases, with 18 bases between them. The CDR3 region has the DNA TGCAGTGCTGACTTACGCGGGGCTACCGATACGCAGTATTTT. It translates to CSADLRGATDTQYF.

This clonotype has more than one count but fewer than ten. CDR3 coding DNA: TGTGCCAGCAGTGACAGGACAACCTACGAGCAGTACTTC. It is translated as CASSDRTTYEQYF. V is TRBV12-3 or TRBV12-4 and J is TRBJ2-7, with a possible D match to TRBD1 (6 bases). The CDR3 covers 13 residues. Trimming took off 5 bases at V and 2 bases at J, with 10 bases between the two ends.

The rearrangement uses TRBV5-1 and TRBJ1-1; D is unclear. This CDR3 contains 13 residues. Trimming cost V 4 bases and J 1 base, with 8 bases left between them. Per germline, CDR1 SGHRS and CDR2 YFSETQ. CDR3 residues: CASSPDWNTEAFF. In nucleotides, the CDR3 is TGCGCCAGCAGCCCAGACTGGAACACTGAAGCTTTCTTT.

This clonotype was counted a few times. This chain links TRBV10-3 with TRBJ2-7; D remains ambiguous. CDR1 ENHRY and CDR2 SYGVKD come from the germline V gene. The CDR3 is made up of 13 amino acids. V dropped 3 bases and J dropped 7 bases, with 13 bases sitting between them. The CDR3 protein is CAISDQTSYEQYF. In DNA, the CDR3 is TGTGCCATCAGTGACCAGACGAGTTATGAGCAGTACTTC.

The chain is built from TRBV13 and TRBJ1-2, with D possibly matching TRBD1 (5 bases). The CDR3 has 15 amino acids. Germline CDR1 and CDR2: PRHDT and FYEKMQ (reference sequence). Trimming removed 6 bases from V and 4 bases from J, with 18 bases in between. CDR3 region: CASRRGVGAVYGYTF. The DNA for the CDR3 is TGTGCCAGCAGGCGGGGAGTCGGGGCTGTCTATGGCTACACCTTC.

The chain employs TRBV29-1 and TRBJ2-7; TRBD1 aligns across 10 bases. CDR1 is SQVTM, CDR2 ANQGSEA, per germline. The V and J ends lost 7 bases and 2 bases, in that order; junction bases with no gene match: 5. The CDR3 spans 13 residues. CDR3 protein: CSAGTGDTYEQYF. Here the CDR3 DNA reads TGCAGCGCCGGGACAGGGGACACCTACGAGCAGTACTTC.

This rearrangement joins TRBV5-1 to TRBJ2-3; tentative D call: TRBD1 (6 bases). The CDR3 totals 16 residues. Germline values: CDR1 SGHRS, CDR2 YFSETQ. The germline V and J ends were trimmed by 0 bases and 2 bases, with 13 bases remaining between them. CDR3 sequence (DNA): TGCGCCAGCAGCTTGGCCCAGGACAGACTCACAGATACGCAGTATTTT. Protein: CASSLAQDRLTDTQYF.

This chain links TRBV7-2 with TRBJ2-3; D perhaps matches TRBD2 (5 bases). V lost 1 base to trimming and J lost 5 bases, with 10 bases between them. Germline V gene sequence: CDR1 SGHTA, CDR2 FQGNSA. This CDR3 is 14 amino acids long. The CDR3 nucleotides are TGTGCCAGCAGCTTAGGCGCGGGTGGAGATACGCAGTATTTT. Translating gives CASSLGAGGDTQYF.

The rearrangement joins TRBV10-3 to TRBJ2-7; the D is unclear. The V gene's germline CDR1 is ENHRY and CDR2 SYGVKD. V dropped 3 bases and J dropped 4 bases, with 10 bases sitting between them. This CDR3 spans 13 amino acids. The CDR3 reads CAISDITVYEQYF. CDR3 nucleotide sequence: TGTGCCATCAGTGACATAACAGTTTACGAGCAGTACTTC.

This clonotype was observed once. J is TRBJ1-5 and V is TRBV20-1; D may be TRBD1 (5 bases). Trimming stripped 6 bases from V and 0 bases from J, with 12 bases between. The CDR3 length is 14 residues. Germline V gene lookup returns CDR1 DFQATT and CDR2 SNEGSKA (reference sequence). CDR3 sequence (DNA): TGCAGTGCCTACAGGCCGGATAGCAATCAGCCCCAGCATTTT. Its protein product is CSAYRPDSNQPQHF.

The CDR3 reads CATSGLAGGRRITDTQYF. The CDR3 DNA sequence: TGTGCCACCAGCGGCCTAGCGGGGGGCCGCCGAATCACAGATACGCAGTATTTT. The V gene is TRBV15, the J gene TRBJ2-3; 11 bases are shared with TRBD2. This CDR3 contains 18 residues. Germline assignment: CDR1 LNHNV and CDR2 YYDKDF (reference sequence). Trimming at V came to 5 bases and at J to 2 bases, leaving 12 bases not matched to a gene.

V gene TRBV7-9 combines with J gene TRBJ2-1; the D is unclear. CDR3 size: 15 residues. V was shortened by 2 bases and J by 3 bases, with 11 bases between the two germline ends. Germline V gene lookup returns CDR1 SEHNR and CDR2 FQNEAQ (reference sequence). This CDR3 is CASSLSTGYYNEQFF. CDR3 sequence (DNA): TGTGCCAGCAGCTTAAGTACCGGATACTACAATGAGCAGTTCTTC.

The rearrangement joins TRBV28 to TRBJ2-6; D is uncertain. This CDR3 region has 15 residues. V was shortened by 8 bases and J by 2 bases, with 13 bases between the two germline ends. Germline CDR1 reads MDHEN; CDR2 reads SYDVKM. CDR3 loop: CASGFYFTGANVLTF. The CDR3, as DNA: TGTGCCAGCGGATTTTACTTCACTGGGGCCAACGTCCTGACTTTC.

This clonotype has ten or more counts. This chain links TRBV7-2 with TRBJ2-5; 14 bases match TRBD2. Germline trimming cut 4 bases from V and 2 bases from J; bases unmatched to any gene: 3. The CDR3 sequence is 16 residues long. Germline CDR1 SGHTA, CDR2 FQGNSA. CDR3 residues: CASSWTSGGTQETQYF. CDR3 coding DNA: TGTGCCAGCAGCTGGACTAGCGGGGGGACTCAAGAGACCCAGTACTTC.

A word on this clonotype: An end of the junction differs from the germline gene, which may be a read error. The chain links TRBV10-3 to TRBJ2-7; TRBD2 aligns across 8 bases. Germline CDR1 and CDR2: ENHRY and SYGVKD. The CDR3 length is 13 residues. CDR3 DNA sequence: TGCGCATCGGGAGGGGGTAGTACCTACGAGCAGTACTTC. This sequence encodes CASGGGSTYEQYF.

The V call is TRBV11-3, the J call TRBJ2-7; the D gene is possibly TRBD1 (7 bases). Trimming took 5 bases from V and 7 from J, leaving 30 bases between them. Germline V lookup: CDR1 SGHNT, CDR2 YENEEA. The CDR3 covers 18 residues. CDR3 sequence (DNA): TGTGCCAGCAGCCAAGGGGCGCTGGAGGGGGCGAAGAACAATGAGCAGTACTTC. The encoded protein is CASSQGALEGAKNNEQYF.

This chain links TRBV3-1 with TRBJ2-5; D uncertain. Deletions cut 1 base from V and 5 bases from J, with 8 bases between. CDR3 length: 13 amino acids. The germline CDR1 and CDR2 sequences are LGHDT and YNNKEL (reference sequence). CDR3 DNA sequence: TGTGCCAGCAGCCAAGTAAGGATGGAGACCCAGTACTTC. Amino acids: CASSQVRMETQYF.